The entry that follows covers one T cell receptor beta chain sequence. The CDR3 spans 17 residues. Looked up from germline, CDR1 is SGHTA and CDR2 is FQGNSA. V was cut by 1 base and J by 1 base, with 17 bases left in between. The record originates from a study of Tregs in tolerant kidney transplant recipients. The method was immunoSEQ multiplex PCR; TCRdb's version includes in-frame clones alone and lacks a portion of them. The sample contains about 110,000 clones, around 91% of which appear only once. This TCR was sampled from a human donor who received a combined kidney and bone marrow transplant. The material was CD4+ T cells from blood, obtained before the transplant. V usage is TRBV7-2 and J usage is TRBJ2-7, with D possibly matching TRBD1 (5 bases). The CDR3 DNA is TGTGCCAGCAGCTTAGACAGGTCAAGGCCCCTATCCTACGAGCAGTACTTC. It yields the protein CASSLDRSRPLSYEQYF. The full variable domain, in which reference TRBV7-2 and TRBJ2-7 provide the parts outside the CDR3, is GAGVSQSPSNKVTEKGKDVELRCDPISGHTALYWYRQSLGQGLEFLIYFQGNSAPDKSGLPSDRFSAERTGGSVSTLTIQRTQQEDSAVYLCASSLDRSRPLSYEQYFGPGTRLTVT.